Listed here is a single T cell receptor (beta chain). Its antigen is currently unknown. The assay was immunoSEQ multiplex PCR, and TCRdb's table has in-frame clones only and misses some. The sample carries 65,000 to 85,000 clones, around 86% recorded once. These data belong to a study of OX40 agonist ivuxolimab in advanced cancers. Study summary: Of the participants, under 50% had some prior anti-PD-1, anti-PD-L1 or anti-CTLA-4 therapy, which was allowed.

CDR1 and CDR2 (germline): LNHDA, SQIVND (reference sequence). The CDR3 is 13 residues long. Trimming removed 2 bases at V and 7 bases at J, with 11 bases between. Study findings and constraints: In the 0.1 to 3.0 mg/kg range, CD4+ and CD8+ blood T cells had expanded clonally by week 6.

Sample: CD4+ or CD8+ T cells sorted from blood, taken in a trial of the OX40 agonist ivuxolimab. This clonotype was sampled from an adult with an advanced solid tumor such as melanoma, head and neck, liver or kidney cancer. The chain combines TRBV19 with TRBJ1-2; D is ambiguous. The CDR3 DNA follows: TGTGCCAGTAGTATAAGGACGCCCCTTGGCTACACCTTC. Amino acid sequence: CASSIRTPLGYTF.